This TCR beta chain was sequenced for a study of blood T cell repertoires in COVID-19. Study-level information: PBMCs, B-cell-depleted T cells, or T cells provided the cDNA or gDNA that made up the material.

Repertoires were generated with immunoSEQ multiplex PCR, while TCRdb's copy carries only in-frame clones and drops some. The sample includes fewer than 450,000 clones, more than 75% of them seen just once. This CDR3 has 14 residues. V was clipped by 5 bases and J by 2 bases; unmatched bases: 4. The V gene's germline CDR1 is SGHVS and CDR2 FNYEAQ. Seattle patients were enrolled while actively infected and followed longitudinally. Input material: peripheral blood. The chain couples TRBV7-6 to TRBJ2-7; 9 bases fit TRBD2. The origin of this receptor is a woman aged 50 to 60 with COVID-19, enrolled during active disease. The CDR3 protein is CASSAASGTYEQYF. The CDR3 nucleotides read TGTGCCAGCAGCGCCGCTAGCGGGACCTACGAGCAGTACTTC.